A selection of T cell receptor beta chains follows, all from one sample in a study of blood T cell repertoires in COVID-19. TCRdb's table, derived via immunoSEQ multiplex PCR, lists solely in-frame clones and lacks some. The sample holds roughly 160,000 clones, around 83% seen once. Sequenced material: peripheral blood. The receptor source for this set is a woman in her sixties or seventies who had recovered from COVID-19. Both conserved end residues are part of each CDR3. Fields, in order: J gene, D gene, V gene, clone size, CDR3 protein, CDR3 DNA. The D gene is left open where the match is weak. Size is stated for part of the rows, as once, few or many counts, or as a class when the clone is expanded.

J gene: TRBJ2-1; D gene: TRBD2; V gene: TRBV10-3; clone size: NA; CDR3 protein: CAITDSGTDNEQFF; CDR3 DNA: TGTGCCATCACCGATAGCGGGACCGACAATGAGCAGTTCTTC
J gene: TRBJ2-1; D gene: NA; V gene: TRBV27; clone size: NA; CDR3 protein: CASSLGGGAHEQFF; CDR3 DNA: TGTGCCAGCAGTTTAGGGGGCGGTGCCCATGAGCAGTTCTTC
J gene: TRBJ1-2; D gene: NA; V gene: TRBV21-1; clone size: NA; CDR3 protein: CASSPGSYGYTF; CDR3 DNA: TGTGCCAGCAGCCCCGGGAGCTATGGCTACACCTTC
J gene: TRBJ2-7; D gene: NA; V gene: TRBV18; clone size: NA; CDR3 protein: CASGQGGEQYF; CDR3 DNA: TGTGCCAGCGGCCAGGGGGGCGAGCAGTACTTC
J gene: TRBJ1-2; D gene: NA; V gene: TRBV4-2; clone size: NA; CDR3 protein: CASSPLGAGALGYTF; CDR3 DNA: TGTGCCAGCAGCCCCCTGGGGGCAGGGGCATTGGGCTACACCTTC
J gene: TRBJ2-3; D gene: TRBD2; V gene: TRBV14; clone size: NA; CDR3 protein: CASSTRTSSPQYF; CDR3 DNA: TGTGCCAGCAGCACCCGGACTAGTAGTCCGCAGTATTTT
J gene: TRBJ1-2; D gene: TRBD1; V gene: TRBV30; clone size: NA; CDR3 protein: CAWSGQGDYGYTF; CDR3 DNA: TGTGCCTGGAGTGGACAGGGGGACTATGGCTACACCTTC
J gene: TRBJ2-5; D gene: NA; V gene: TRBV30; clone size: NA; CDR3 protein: CAWSNGGVQETQYF; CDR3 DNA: TGTGCCTGGAGTAATGGCGGGGTCCAAGAGACCCAGTACTTC
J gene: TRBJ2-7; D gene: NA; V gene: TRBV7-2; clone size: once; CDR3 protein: CASSRARAYEQYF; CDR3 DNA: TGTGCCAGCAGCCGTGCCCGGGCCTACGAGCAGTACTTC
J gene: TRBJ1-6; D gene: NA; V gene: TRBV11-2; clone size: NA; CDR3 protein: CASSRAGNNSPLHF; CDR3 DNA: TGTGCCAGCAGCCGGGCGGGGAACAATTCACCCCTCCACTTT
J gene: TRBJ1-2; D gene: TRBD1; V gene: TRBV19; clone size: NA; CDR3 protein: CASRMGSTGGYGYTF; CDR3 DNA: TGTGCCAGTAGAATGGGCTCGACAGGGGGTTATGGCTACACCTTC
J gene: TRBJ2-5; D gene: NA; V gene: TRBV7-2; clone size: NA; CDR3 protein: CASSLRRAEETQYF; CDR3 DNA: TGTGCCAGCAGCTTACGCAGGGCCGAAGAGACCCAGTACTTC
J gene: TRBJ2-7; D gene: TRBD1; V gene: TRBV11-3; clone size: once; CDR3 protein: CASSLRTGTYEQYF; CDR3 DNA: TGTGCCAGCAGCTTACGGACAGGAACCTACGAGCAGTACTTC
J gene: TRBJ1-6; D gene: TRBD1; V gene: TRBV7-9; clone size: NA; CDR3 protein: CASSLTGAESPLHF; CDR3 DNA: TGTGCCAGCAGTTTGACAGGGGCTGAATCACCCCTCCACTTT
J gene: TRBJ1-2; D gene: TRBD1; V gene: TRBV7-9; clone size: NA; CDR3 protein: CASSLAGGGGYGYTF; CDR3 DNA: TGTGCCAGCAGCTTAGCAGGGGGCGGTGGCTATGGCTACACCTTC
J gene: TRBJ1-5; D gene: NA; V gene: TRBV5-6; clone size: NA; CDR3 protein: CASSFRDNYQPQHF; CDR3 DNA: TGTGCCAGCAGCTTCCGGGACAACTATCAGCCCCAGCATTTT
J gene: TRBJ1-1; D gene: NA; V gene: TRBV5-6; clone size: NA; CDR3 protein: CASSYIQGRNTEAFF; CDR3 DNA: TGTGCCAGCAGCTACATCCAGGGGCGGAACACTGAAGCTTTCTTT
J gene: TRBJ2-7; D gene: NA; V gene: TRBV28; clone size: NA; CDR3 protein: CASSLIYQYEQYF; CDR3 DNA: TGTGCCAGCAGTCTGATCTACCAATACGAGCAGTACTTC
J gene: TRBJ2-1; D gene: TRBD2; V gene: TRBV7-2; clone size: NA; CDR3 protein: CASSFAGVVGSEQFF; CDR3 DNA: TGTGCCAGCAGCTTTGCGGGAGTCGTAGGGAGTGAGCAGTTCTTC
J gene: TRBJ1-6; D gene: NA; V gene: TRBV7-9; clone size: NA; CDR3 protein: CASGEGGGRVASPLHF; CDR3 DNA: TGTGCCAGCGGGGAAGGGGGGGGCAGGGTCGCCTCACCCCTCCACTTT
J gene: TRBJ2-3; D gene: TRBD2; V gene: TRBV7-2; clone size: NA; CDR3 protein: CASSPHGLVGDTQYF; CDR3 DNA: TGTGCCAGCAGCCCCCACGGACTAGTTGGCGATACGCAGTATTTT
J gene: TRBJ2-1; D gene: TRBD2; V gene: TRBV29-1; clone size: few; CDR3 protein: CSVILSGRARDEQFF; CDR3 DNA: TGCAGCGTGATACTTAGCGGGAGGGCCAGGGATGAGCAGTTCTTC
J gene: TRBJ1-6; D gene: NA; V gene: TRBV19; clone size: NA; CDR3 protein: CASSMRSVPGNSPLHF; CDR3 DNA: TGTGCCAGTAGTATGAGGTCAGTCCCTGGCAATTCACCCCTCCACTTT
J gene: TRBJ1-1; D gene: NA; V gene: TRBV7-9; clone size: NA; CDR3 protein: CASSLLAEAFF; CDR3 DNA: TGTGCCAGCAGCTTACTTGCTGAAGCTTTCTTT
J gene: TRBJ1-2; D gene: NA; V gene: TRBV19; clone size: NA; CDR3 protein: CASSIRLLGSGYTF; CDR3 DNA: TGTGCCAGTAGTATACGACTTCTGGGGAGTGGCTACACCTTC
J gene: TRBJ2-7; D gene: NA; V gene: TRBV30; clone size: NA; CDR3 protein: CAWTGPYEQYF; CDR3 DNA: TGTGCCTGGACTGGGCCTTACGAGCAGTACTTC
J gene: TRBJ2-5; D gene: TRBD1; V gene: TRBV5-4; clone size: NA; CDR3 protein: CASSLGLTGEYF; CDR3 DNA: TGTGCCAGCAGCTTGGGATTGACAGGGGAGTACTTC
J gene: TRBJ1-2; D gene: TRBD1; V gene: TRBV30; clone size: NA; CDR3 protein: CAWGQGGLDGYTF; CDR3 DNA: TGTGCCTGGGGACAGGGCGGCTTGGATGGCTACACCTTC
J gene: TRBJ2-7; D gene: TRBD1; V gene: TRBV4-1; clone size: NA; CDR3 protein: CASSREGQESSYEQYF; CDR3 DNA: TGCGCCAGCAGCCGTGAGGGACAGGAGAGCTCCTACGAGCAGTACTTC
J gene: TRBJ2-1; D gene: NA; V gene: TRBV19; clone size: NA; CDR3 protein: CASSRGWGGVGEQFF; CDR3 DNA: TGTGCCAGTAGCCGCGGGTGGGGAGGAGTTGGTGAGCAGTTCTTC
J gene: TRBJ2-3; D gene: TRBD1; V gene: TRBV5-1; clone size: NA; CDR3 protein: CASSPDLDRGTQYF; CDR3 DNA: TGCGCCAGCAGCCCAGACCTGGACAGGGGCACGCAGTATTTT
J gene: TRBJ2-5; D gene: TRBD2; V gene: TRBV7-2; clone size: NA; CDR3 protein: CASSPRTSGQETQYF; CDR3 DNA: TGTGCCAGCAGCCCCCGGACTAGCGGGCAAGAGACCCAGTACTTC
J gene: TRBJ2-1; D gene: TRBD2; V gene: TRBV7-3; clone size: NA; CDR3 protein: CASSPGLVSFGEQFF; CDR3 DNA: TGTGCCAGCAGCCCGGGACTAGTTTCTTTTGGTGAGCAGTTCTTC
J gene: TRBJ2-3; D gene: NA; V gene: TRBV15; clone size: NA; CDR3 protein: CATSRDRLQDTQYF; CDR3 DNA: TGTGCCACCAGCAGAGATCGACTGCAGGATACGCAGTATTTT
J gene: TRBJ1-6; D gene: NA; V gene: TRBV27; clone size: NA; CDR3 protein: CASSPSRYSPLHF; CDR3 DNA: TGTGCCAGCAGCCCCAGCAGGTATTCACCCCTCCACTTT
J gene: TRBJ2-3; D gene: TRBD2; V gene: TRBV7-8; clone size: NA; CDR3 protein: CASSPSLGTSAGGTQYF; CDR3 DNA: TGTGCCAGCAGCCCGAGTTTGGGGACTAGCGCAGGGGGGACGCAGTATTTT
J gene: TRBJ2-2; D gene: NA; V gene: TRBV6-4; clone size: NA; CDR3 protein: CASSALLGGELFF; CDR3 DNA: TGTGCCAGCAGTGCCCTACTAGGGGGGGAGCTGTTTTTT
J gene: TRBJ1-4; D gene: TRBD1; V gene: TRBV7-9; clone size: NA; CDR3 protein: CASSPRTGRGNEKLFF; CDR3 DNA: TGTGCCAGCAGCCCGCGGACAGGGCGAGGTAATGAAAAACTGTTTTTT
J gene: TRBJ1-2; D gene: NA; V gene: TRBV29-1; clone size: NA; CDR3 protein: CSVEGGALGYTF; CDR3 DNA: TGCAGCGTTGAAGGCGGGGCGCTTGGCTACACCTTC
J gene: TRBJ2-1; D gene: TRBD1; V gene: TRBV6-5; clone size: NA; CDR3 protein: CAIQKGASYNEQFF; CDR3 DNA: TGTGCCATACAAAAGGGGGCCTCCTACAATGAGCAGTTCTTC
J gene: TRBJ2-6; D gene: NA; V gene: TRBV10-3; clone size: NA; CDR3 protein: CAISVGAGNSGANVLTF; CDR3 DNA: TGTGCCATCAGTGTTGGGGCGGGGAATTCGGGGGCCAACGTCCTGACTTTC
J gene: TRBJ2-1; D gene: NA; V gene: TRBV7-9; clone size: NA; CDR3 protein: CASSLGSSSSYNEQFF; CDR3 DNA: TGTGCCAGCAGCTTAGGCTCTTCGAGCTCCTACAATGAGCAGTTCTTC
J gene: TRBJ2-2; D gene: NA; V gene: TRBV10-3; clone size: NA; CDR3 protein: CAISAGGLAVRTGELFF; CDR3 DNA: TGTGCCATCAGCGCCGGGGGCCTAGCGGTACGAACCGGGGAGCTGTTTTTT
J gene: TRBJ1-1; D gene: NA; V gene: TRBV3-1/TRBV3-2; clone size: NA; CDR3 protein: CASGQPEAFF; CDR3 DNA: TGTGCCAGCGGACAGCCTGAAGCTTTCTTT
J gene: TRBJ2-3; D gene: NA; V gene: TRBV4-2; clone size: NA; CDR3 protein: CASSQREDTQYF; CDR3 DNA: TGTGCCAGCAGCCAGAGAGAGGATACGCAGTATTTT